This TCR beta chain was found in a study of blood T cell repertoires in COVID-19. Study details: The study drew acute and convalescent COVID-19 samples from the United States, Italy and Spain.

Germline assignment: CDR1 SGHTA and CDR2 FQGNSA. This CDR3 is 18 amino acids long. Trimming removed 0 bases from V and 5 bases from J; junction bases left unmatched: 13. Per the authors' pipeline: Amplification with reference gene primers provided the estimates of nucleated cell counts. Clones were sequenced by immunoSEQ multiplex PCR, and TCRdb holds only the in-frame ones, with some missing. The DNA gave D and trimming, while V, J and clone size come from that table. The repertoire holds about 170,000 clones, around four fifths seen once, with under 3% in the top ten. The source is a woman in her sixties with acute or convalescent COVID-19. The sequenced sample was peripheral blood. This sequence joins TRBV7-2 and TRBJ2-3; 8 nucleotides line up with TRBD2. This chain's CDR3 is CASSLASVAGGGEDTQYF. Here the CDR3 DNA reads TGTGCCAGCAGCTTAGCGTCGGTCGCGGGGGGCGGGGAAGATACGCAGTATTTT.